A selection of T cell receptor beta chains follows, all from one sample in a study of OX40 agonist ivuxolimab in advanced cancers. Method: immunoSEQ multiplex PCR; TCRdb's copy keeps in-frame clones and lacks some. The data hold about 94,000 clones, with 87% observed a single time. Sequenced here: CD4+ or CD8+ T cells sorted from blood, sampled in a trial of the OX40 agonist ivuxolimab. These receptors originate from an adult with an advanced solid tumor such as melanoma, head and neck, liver or kidney cancer. The CDR3 runs from the conserved cysteine through the conserved F or W. Each record gives: V gene, J gene, clone size, D gene, CDR3 DNA, CDR3 protein. D genes are given only for firm matches. Not all rows give a size; the values are once, few, many and, for expanded clones, a class.

>TRBV5-1|TRBJ1-1|-|-
TGCGCCAGCAGCTTGTTAGGGGGCACTGAAGCTTTCTTT
CASSLLGGTEAFF
>TRBV2|TRBJ1-1|-|-
TGTGCCAGCAGTGAAGCTCCGGACCCCCTTGGGGTAATCTTT
CASSEAPDPLGVIF
>TRBV19|TRBJ1-2|-|-
TGTGCCAGTACCAAAACCCCGGGCGGCTACACCTTC
CASTKTPGGYTF
>TRBV6-5|TRBJ1-6|-|TRBD1
TGTGCCAGCAGGACAGGGAGTAATAATTCACCCCTCCACTTT
CASRTGSNNSPLHF
>TRBV6-1|TRBJ1-2|-|-
TGTGCCAGCAGCTTAGAAGAGACAGCTCCTTATGGCTACACCTTC
CASSLEETAPYGYTF
>TRBV7-2|TRBJ1-4|once|-
TGTGCCAGCAGCTTCCGTGATGGAATTGAAAAACTGTTTTTT
CASSFRDGIEKLFF
>TRBV7-9|TRBJ2-7|-|-
TGTGCCAGCAGAGGGGAAGGCCTCTACGAGCAGTACTTC
CASRGEGLYEQYF
>TRBV20-1|TRBJ2-3|-|-
TGCAGTGCCTACTTTAAAGCGCAGTATTTT
CSAYFKAQYF
>TRBV11-2|TRBJ2-3|-|TRBD2
TGTGCCAGCAGCCAACACTCTCGAGCGGGGGGGGCAGATACGCAGTATTTT
CASSQHSRAGGADTQYF
>TRBV4-3|TRBJ1-6|once|-
TGCGCCAGCAGCCAAGATCCCCCAGGCAGCTCCTATAATTCACCCCTCCACTTT
CASSQDPPGSSYNSPLHF
>TRBV18|TRBJ1-2|-|-
TGTGCCAGCTCACCGACAACAGGGATAACTATTGGCTACACCTTC
CASSPTTGITIGYTF
>TRBV9|TRBJ1-5|-|-
TGTGCCAGCAGCACCACGGGAGGGGGAAACCAGCCCCAGCATTTT
CASSTTGGGNQPQHF
>TRBV4-1|TRBJ2-1|-|-
TGCGCCAGCAGCCTGTGGCTACAGGGCAATGAGCAGTTCTTC
CASSLWLQGNEQFF
>TRBV18|TRBJ1-6|few|TRBD1
TGTGCCAGCTCACCCGAGACAGGGGGAATCCTCCACTTT
CASSPETGGILHF
>TRBV5-1|TRBJ1-2|-|-
TGCGCCAGCAGCTTTATAGGGGACCTCTCCGGCTACACCTTC
CASSFIGDLSGYTF
>TRBV5-1|TRBJ2-1|few|TRBD1
TGCGCCAGCAGCTCACGGGGGCAGGGGGCCGCCGAGTTCTTC
CASSSRGQGAAEFF
>TRBV6-5|TRBJ2-7|-|-
TGTGCCAGCAGACTCGGGACCTTAATCCCCAACGAGCAGTACTTC
CASRLGTLIPNEQYF
>TRBV18|TRBJ1-4|-|-
TGTGCCAGCTCACCGTACTCTGGGGGCCAGATTGAAAAACTGTTTTTT
CASSPYSGGQIEKLFF
>TRBV19|TRBJ2-1|-|-
TGTGCCAGTAGTATAGATATTAGAAGGGGGCAGTTCTTC
CASSIDIRRGQFF
>TRBV19|TRBJ1-1|-|TRBD1
TGTGCCAGTAGTTATCGCCCCGGGACAGTGGGTTCCACTGAAGCTTTCTTT
CASSYRPGTVGSTEAFF
>TRBV7-6|TRBJ2-3|-|TRBD2
TGTGCCAGCAGCCCCCTCCTGGGAGGGAACACAGATACGCAGTATTTT
CASSPLLGGNTDTQYF
>TRBV5-1|TRBJ2-3|-|-
TGCGCCAGCAGCTGGGTGGAGGGGGTTAGCACAGATACGCAGTATTTT
CASSWVEGVSTDTQYF
>TRBV9|TRBJ2-1|-|-
TGTGCCAGCAGCGTAGGGTATGAGCAGTTCTTC
CASSVGYEQFF
>TRBV7-9|TRBJ1-4|few|-
TGTGCCAGCAGCCCCGGTAGGCTAGGTGAAAAACTGTTTTTT
CASSPGRLGEKLFF
>TRBV6-5|TRBJ1-2|-|-
TGTGCCAGCAGGGCTACAGGGTTGGCCAACTATGGCTACACCTTC
CASRATGLANYGYTF
>TRBV19|TRBJ2-5|-|-
TGTGCCAGTAGTACACAACCTCAAGAGACCCAGTACTTC
CASSTQPQETQYF
>TRBV7-2|TRBJ1-2|-|-
TGTGCCAGCAACCAGGGATTAGGGAACTATGGCTACACCTTC
CASNQGLGNYGYTF
>TRBV2|TRBJ2-5|-|-
TGTGCCAGCAGTGAGGAGGGCCCCCAAGAGACCCAGTACTTC
CASSEEGPQETQYF
>TRBV29-1|TRBJ2-2|-|TRBD1
TGCAGCGTTCTGGACAGGGGGCTTCGAGGGGAGCTGTTTTTT
CSVLDRGLRGELFF
>TRBV11-2|TRBJ2-5|-|-
TGTGCCAGCAGCTTAGCCAGGGTAGGGGAGACCCAGTACTTC
CASSLARVGETQYF
>TRBV7-8|TRBJ1-3|-|-
TGTGCCAGCAGCTTAGCGCTGGCTCCCGGAAACACCATATATTTT
CASSLALAPGNTIYF
>TRBV7-2|TRBJ1-3|-|-
TGTGCCAGCAGCAAGATCGACGGCGCCAGGGGTGGAAACACCATATATTTT
CASSKIDGARGGNTIYF
>TRBV30|TRBJ1-2|-|-
TGTGCCTGGAGTGTAATGGCCCGATCAACTAACTATGGCTACACCTTC
CAWSVMARSTNYGYTF
>TRBV5-1|TRBJ1-6|-|-
TGCGCCAGCAGCTCCAGCGGGAATAATTCACCCCTCCACTTT
CASSSSGNNSPLHF
>TRBV30|TRBJ2-5|-|TRBD2
TGTGCCTGGAGTTTCGTAGCGGGGGGGTACCAAGAGACCCAGTACTTC
CAWSFVAGGYQETQYF
>TRBV2|TRBJ1-4|-|-
TGTGCCAGCAGTGAACGACAGCAAAAACTGTTTTTT
CASSERQQKLFF
>TRBV5-8|TRBJ1-4|-|-
TGTGCCAGCAGCACAGCTCTCCGGGGGGATGAAAAACTGTTTTTT
CASSTALRGDEKLFF
>TRBV11-2|TRBJ1-1|-|-
TGTGCCAGCAGCTTAGGTCTGAACACTGAAGCTTTCTTT
CASSLGLNTEAFF
>TRBV30|TRBJ1-4|-|-
TGTGCCTGGAGTGTCGGCAGAGTTAATGAAAAACTGTTTTTT
CAWSVGRVNEKLFF
>TRBV11-2|TRBJ1-2|-|TRBD1
TGTGCCAGCAGCTGGACAGGGCGAAGGAATGGCTACACCTTC
CASSWTGRRNGYTF
>TRBV5-4|TRBJ1-4|-|TRBD1
TGTGCCAGCAGCTTGCTGGGGACAGGGAATGAAAAACTGTTTTTT
CASSLLGTGNEKLFF
>TRBV15|TRBJ1-1|once|-
TGTGCCACCAGCAATCGGGGTAGGGACACTGAAGCTTTCTTT
CATSNRGRDTEAFF
>TRBV7-6|TRBJ2-5|-|-
TGTGCCAGCAGCCCGCGTATTGACAGCTATCGAGAGACCCAGTACTTC
CASSPRIDSYRETQYF
>TRBV18|TRBJ1-1|-|-
TGTGCCAGCTCACCTAAGGCGGGACAGAACACTGAAGCTTTCTTT
CASSPKAGQNTEAFF
>TRBV6-6|TRBJ2-2|-|-
TGTGCCAGCAAGTTGGGGTCCGGGGAGCTGTTTTTT
CASKLGSGELFF
>TRBV6-4|TRBJ1-4|-|-
TGTGCCAGCAGCCCCGCGGGGGGAAAAAATGAAAAACTGTTTTTT
CASSPAGGKNEKLFF
>TRBV30|TRBJ2-1|-|-
TGTGCCTGGAGTGTAGGTCGGGGTGGGAATGAGCAGTTCTTC
CAWSVGRGGNEQFF
>TRBV2|TRBJ1-4|-|TRBD1
TGTGCCAGGGAGAAGGACAGGGGGGGTGAAAAACTGTTTTTT
CAREKDRGGEKLFF
>TRBV6-5|TRBJ2-7|-|TRBD2
TGTGCCAGCAGACTACTAGCGGGGGGCTCCTACGAGCAGTACTTC
CASRLLAGGSYEQYF
>TRBV19|TRBJ1-1|-|TRBD1
TGTGCCAGTAGTACAGACAGGGGCGGTGAAGCTTTCTTT
CASSTDRGGEAFF
>TRBV7-8|TRBJ1-1|once|-
TGTGCCAGCAGCCCCGGTAGGGTCATGAACACTGAAGCTTTCTTT
CASSPGRVMNTEAFF
>TRBV11-1|TRBJ2-1|-|TRBD2
TGTGCCAGCAGCCCAGTGGGCGGGGGGCGATACAATGAGCAGTTCTTC
CASSPVGGGRYNEQFF
>TRBV25-1|TRBJ1-1|-|-
TGTGCCAGCAGTGAATTCGGGGGTCGGGGGAACACTGAAGCTTTCTTT
CASSEFGGRGNTEAFF
>TRBV6-4|TRBJ1-1|-|-
TGTGCCAGCAGTGCCTCGACCTTCCCTAGTAACACTGAAGCTTTCTTT
CASSASTFPSNTEAFF
>TRBV6-6|TRBJ2-5|-|TRBD1
TGTGCCAGCATTCGTGACAGGGGATCCACCGGGGCCCAGTACTTC
CASIRDRGSTGAQYF